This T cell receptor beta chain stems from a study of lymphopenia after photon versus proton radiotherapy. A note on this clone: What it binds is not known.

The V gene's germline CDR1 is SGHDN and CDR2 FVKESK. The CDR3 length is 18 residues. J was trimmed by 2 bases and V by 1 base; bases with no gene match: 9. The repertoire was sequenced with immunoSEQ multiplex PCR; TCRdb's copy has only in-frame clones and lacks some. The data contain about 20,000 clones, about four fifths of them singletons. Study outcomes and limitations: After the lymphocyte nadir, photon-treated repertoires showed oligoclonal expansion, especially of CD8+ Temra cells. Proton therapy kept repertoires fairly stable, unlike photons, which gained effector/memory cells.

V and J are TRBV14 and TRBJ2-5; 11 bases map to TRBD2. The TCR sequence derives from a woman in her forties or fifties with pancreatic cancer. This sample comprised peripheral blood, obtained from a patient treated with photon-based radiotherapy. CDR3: CASSQAQLAGGRQETQYF. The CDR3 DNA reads TGTGCCAGCAGCCAAGCACAGCTAGCGGGAGGACGGCAAGAGACCCAGTACTTC.